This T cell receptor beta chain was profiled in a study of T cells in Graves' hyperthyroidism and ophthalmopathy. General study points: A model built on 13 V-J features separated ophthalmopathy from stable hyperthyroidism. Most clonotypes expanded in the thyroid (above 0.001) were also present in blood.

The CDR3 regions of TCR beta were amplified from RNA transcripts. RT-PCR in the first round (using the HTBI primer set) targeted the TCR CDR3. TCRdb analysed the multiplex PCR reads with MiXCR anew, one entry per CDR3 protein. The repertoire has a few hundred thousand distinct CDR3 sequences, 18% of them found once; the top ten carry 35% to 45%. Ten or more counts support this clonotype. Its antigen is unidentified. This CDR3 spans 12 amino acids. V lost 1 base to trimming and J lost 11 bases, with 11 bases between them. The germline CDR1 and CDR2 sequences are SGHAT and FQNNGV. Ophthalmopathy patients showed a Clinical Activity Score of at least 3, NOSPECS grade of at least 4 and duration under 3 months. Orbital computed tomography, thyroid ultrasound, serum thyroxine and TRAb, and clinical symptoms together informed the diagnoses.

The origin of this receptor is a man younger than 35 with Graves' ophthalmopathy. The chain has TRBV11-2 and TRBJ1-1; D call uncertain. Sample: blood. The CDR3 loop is CASSLGGVRAFF. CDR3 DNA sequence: TGTGCCAGCAGCTTAGGTGGGGTACGGGCTTTCTTT.